One TCR beta chain is described in this entry. The data derive from a study of blood T cell repertoires in COVID-19. Per the germline V gene, CDR1 is SGDLS and CDR2 is YYNGEE. The CDR3 runs 15 residues. The ends were cut back, 5 bases at V and 0 bases at J, with 12 bases in the middle. Under the authors' procedure: Amplification of reference gene primers was used by the study to estimate nucleated cell counts. Repertoires were generated with immunoSEQ multiplex PCR, while TCRdb's copy carries only in-frame clones and drops some. V, J and clone size were drawn from that table, and D and trimming were deduced from the DNA. In the table there are about 54,000 clones, approximately 90% of which are singletons.

The chain combines TRBV9 with TRBJ1-3; D remains unclear. Sample: peripheral blood. This receptor was taken from a woman aged 40 to 50 with active COVID-19. CDR3 DNA sequence: TGTGCCAGCAGGGGCAGGCCAAGCTCTGGAAACACCATATATTTT. Translating gives CASRGRPSSGNTIYF.